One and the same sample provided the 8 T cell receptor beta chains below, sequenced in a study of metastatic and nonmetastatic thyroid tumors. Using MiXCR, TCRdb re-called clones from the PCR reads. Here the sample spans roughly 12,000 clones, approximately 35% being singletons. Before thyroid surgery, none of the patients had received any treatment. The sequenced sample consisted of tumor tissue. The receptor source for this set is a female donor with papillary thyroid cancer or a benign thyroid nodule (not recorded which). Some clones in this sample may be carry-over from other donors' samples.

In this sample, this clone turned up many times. The CDR3 spells CSVEGENSYEQYF. CDR3 sequence (DNA): TGCAGCGTTGAAGGGGAGAATTCCTACGAGCAGTACTTC. The chain carries TRBV29-1 and TRBJ2-7, with a weak D call TRBD2 (5 bases). With 1 base removed from V and 1 base from J, the gap between germline ends came to 8 bases. Germline V gives CDR1 SQVTM, CDR2 ANQGSEA. The CDR3 covers 13 residues.

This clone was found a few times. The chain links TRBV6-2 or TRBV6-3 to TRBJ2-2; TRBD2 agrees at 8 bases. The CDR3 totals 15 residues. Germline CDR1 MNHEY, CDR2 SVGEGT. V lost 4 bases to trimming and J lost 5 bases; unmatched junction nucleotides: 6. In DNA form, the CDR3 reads TGTGCCAGCAGTTTAGCCCAGCGGGAGACCGGGGAGCTGTTTTTT. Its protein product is CASSLAQRETGELFF.

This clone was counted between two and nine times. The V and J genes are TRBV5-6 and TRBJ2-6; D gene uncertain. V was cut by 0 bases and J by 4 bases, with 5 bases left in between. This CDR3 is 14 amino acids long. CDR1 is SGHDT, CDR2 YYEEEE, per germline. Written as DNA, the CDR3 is TGTGCCAGCAGCTTGGTGGCGGGGGCCAACGTCCTGACTTTC. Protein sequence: CASSLVAGANVLTF.

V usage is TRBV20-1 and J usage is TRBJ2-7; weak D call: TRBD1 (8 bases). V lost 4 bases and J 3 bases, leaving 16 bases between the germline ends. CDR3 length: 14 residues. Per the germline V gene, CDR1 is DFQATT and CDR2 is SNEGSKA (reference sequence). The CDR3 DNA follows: TGCAGTGCTACTGGACAGGGAGGGGGCTACGAGCAGTACTTC. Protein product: CSATGQGGGYEQYF.

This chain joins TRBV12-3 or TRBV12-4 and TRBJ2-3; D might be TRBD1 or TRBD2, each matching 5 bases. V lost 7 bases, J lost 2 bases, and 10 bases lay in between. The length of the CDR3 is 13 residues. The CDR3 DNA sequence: TGTGCCAGCATCGGGGCGGTCACAGATACGCAGTATTTT. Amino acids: CASIGAVTDTQYF.

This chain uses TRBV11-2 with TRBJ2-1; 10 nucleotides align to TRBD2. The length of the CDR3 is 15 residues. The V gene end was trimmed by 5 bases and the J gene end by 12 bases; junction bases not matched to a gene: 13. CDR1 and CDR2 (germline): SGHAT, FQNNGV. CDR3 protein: CASSKASGSGFGQFF. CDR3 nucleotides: TGTGCCAGCAGCAAAGCTAGCGGGAGTGGGTTTGGGCAGTTCTTC.

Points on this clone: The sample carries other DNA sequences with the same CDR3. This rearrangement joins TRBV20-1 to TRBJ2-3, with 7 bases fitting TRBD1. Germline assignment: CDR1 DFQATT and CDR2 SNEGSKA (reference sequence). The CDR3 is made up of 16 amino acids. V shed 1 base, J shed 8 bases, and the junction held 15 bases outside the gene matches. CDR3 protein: CSARARDRAGVGTQYF. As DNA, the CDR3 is TGCAGTGCTAGAGCCCGTGACAGGGCTGGAGTGGGTACGCAGTATTTT.

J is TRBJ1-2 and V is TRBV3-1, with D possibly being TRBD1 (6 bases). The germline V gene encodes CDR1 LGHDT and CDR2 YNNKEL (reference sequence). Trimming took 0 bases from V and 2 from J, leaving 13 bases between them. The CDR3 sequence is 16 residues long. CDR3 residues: CASSQDRGRGNYGYTF. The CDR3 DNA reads TGTGCCAGCAGCCAAGATCGTGGCAGGGGAAACTATGGCTACACCTTC.